This T cell receptor (beta chain) is from a study of T cells in Graves' hyperthyroidism and ophthalmopathy. Notes on the study in general: Most clonotypes expanded in thyroid above 0.001 were likewise present in blood.

CDR1 and CDR2 from the germline V gene are SGHRS and YFSETQ. The ends were cut back, 2 bases at V and 0 bases at J, with 5 bases in the middle. The CDR3 is made up of 13 amino acids. RNA transcripts provided the source from which TCR beta CDR3 regions were amplified. RT-PCR in the first round (using the HTBI primer set) targeted the TCR CDR3. TCRdb ran MiXCR on the multiplex PCR reads and lists one entry per CDR3 protein. The sample shows around 580,000 distinct CDR3 sequences, 16% of them seen only once. Diagnosis relied on clinical symptoms, serum thyroxine and TRAb, thyroid ultrasound and orbital computed tomography. Isolation of PBMCs was performed on 10 ml fresh peripheral blood. Turning to this clonotype: The antigen remains unidentified.

The chain recombines TRBV5-1 with TRBJ2-5; D remains ambiguous. The sequence came from a woman younger than 30 with Graves' hyperthyroidism. Specimen: blood. The CDR3 region has the DNA TGCGCCAGCAGCTTTGGCAACCAAGAGACCCAGTACTTC. This translates into CASSFGNQETQYF.